This TCR beta chain was captured in a study of PD-1 blockade in classical Hodgkin lymphoma. Study-level results: While CD8+ TCR diversity did not rise significantly by C4D1, CD4+ TCR diversity did. Underlying causes for the observed repertoire differences were not defined, possibly disease activity or prior therapy. Relative to healthy donors, newly diagnosed patients reportedly had lower baseline TCR diversity, which was reported as lower still in relapsed/refractory patients.

Clones were read by immunoSEQ multiplex PCR, and TCRdb kept only the in-frame ones, dropping some. In the table there are under 70,000 clones, about 70% of which are singletons. A word on this clone: The antigen is undetermined.

All the patients suffered relapse after autologous stem cell transplantation, and brentuximab vedotin exposure differed. The best responses consisted of complete response, partial response or progressive disease. The source material was peripheral blood mononuclear cells (PBMCs), sampled before the second cycle of nivolumab. This TCR came from a human donor with classical Hodgkin lymphoma.

The DNA for the CDR3 is TGCGCCAGCAGCCCCCCCTTAGCGGCTAGCACAGATACGCAGTATTTT. Translation: CASSPPLAASTDTQYF. The J gene is TRBJ2-3, the V gene TRBV5-1; TRBD2 is a possible D gene (6 bases). Germline lookup yields CDR1 SGHRS and CDR2 YFSETQ. Trimming took 4 bases from V and 0 from J, leaving 15 bases between them. This CDR3 is 16 amino acids long.